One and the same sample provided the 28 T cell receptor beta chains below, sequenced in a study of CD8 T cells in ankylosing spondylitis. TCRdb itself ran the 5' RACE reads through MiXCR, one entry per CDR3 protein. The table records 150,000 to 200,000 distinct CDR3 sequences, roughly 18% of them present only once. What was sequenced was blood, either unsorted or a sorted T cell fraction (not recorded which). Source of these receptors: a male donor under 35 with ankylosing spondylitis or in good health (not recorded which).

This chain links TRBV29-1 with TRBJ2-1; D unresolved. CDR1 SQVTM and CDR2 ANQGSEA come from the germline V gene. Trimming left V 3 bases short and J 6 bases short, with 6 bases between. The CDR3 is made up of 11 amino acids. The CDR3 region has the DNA TGCAGCGTTGACTCCGGCAATGAGCAGTTCTTC. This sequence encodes CSVDSGNEQFF.

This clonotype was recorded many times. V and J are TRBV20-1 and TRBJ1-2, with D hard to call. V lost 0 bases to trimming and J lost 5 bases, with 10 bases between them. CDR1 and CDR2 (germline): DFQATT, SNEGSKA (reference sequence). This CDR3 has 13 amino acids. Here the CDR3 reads CSARETPPYGYTF. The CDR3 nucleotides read TGCAGTGCTAGAGAAACCCCGCCTTATGGCTACACCTTC.

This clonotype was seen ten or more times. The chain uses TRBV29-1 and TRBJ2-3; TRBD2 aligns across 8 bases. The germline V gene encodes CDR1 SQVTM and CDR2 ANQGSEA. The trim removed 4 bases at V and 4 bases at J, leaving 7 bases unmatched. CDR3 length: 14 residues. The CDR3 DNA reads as TGCAGCGTTGTGGGGAGCGGGAGTGCAGATACGCAGTATTTT. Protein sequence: CSVVGSGSADTQYF.

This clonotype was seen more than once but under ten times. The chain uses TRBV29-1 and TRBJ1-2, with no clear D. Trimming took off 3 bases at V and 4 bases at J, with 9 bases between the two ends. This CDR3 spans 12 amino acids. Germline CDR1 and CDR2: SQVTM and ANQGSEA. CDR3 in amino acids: CSVETDLYGYTF. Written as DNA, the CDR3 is TGCAGCGTTGAGACGGACCTCTATGGCTACACCTTC.

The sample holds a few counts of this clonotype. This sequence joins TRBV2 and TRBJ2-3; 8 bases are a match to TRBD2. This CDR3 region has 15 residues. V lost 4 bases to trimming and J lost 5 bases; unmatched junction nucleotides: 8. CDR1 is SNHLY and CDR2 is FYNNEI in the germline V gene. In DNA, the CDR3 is TGTGCCAGCAGTGGACAAGCGGGAGTAGGAGATACGCAGTATTTT. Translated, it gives CASSGQAGVGDTQYF.

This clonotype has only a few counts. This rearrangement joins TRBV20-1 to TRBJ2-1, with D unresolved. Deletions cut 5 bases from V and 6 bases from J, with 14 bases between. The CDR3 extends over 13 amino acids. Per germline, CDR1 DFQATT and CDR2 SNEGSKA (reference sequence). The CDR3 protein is CSAALGSTNEQFF. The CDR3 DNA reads TGCAGTGCTGCGCTTGGATCGACCAATGAGCAGTTCTTC.

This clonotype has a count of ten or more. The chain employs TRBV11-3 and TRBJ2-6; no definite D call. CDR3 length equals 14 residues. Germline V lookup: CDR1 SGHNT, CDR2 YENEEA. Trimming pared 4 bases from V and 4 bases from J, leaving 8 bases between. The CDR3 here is CASSSSVGANVLTF. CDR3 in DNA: TGTGCCAGCAGCTCTAGTGTGGGGGCCAACGTCCTGACTTTC.

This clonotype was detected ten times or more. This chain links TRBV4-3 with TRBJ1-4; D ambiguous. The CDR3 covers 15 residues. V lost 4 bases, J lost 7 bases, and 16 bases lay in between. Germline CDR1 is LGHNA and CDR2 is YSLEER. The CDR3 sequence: CASSPGEGGGEKLFF. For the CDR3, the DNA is TGCGCCAGCAGCCCCGGGGAGGGCGGTGGTGAAAAACTGTTTTTT.

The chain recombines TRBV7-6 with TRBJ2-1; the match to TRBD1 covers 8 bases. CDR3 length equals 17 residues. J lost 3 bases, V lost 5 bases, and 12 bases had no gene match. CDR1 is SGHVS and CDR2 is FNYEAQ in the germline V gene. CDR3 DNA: TGTGCCAGCAGCCGTGAGACGGGACAGGCTTACTACAATGAGCAGTTCTTC. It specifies CASSRETGQAYYNEQFF.

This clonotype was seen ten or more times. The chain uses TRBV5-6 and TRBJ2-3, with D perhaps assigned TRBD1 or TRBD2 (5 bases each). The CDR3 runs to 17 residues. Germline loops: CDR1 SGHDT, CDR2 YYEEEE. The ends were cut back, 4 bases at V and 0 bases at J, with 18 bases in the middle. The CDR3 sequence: CASSHKVGDPSTDTQYF. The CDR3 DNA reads TGTGCCAGCAGCCATAAGGTTGGGGACCCTAGCACAGATACGCAGTATTTT.

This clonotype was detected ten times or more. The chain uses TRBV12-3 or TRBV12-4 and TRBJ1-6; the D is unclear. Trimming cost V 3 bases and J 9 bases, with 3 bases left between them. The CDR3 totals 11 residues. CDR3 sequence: CASSFGSPLHF. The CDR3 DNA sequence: TGTGCCAGCAGTTTTGGTTCACCCCTCCACTTT.

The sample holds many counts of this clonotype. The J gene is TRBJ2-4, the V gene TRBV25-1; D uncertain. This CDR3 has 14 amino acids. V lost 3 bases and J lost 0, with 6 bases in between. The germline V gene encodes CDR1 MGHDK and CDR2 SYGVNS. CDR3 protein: CASSDVLAKNIQYF. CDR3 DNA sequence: TGTGCCAGCAGTGACGTCCTAGCCAAAAACATTCAGTACTTC. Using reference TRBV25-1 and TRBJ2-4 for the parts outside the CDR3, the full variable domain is EADIYQTPRYLVIGTGKKITLECSQTMGHDKMYWYQQDPGMELHLIHYSYGVNSTEKGDLSSESTVSRIRTEHFPLTLESARPSHTSQYLCASSDVLAKNIQYFGAGTRLSVL.

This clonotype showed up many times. This chain's CDR3 is CASSLTGGPRETQYF. In DNA, the CDR3 is TGCGCCAGCAGCTTGACGGGAGGGCCGAGGGAGACCCAGTACTTC. The chain employs TRBV5-1 and TRBJ2-5, with 8 bases lining up with TRBD2. The CDR3 consists of 15 residues. Germline V CDR1 and CDR2: SGHRS, YFSETQ. Losses at the gene ends were 1 base for V and 5 bases for J; bases not matched to a gene: 7.

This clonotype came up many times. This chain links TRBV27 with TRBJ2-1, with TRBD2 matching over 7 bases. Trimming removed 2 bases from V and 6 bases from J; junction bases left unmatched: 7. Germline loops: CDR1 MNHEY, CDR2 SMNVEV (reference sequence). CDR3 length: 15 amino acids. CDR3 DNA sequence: TGTGCCAGCAGTTTAGGAGATAGCGGGTTCAATGAGCAGTTCTTC. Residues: CASSLGDSGFNEQFF.

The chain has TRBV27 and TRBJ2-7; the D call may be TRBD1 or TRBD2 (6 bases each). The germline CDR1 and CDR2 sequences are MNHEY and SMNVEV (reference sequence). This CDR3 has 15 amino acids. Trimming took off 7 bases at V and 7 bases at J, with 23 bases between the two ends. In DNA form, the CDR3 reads TGTGCCAGCAAGGGGGGAGGACTGAAGGGATGGGAGCAGTACGTC. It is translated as CASKGGGLKGWEQYV.

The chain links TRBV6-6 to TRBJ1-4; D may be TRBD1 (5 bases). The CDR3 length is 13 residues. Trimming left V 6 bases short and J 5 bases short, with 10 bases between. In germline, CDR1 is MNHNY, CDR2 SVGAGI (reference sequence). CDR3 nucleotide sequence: TGTGCCAGCAGCTCGGGGCGGAATGAAAAACTGTTTTTT. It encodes CASSSGRNEKLFF.

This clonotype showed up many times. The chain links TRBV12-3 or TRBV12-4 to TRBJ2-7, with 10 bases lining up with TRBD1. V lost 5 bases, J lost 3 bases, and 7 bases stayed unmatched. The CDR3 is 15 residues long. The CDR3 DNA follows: TGTGCCAGCAGTCATGGGACAGGGGTCGGCTACGAGCAGTACGTC. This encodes CASSHGTGVGYEQYV.

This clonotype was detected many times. In DNA, the CDR3 is TGTGCCAGCAGTGGCGCCGGGACAGGGTTGAACGAGCAGTACGTC. The encoded protein is CASSGAGTGLNEQYV. The V gene is TRBV2, the J gene TRBJ2-7; 9 positions agree with TRBD1. V dropped 4 bases and J dropped 5; count of bases not matched to a gene: 9. The germline V gene has CDR1 SNHLY and CDR2 FYNNEI. The CDR3 has 15 amino acids.

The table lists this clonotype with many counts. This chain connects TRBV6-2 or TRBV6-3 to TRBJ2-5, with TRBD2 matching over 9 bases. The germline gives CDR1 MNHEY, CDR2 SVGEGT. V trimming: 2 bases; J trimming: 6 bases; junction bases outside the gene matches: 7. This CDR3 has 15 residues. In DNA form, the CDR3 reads TGTGCCAGCAGTTACGGGCGGGAGGGCCGAAAGACCCAGTACTTC. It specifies CASSYGREGRKTQYF.

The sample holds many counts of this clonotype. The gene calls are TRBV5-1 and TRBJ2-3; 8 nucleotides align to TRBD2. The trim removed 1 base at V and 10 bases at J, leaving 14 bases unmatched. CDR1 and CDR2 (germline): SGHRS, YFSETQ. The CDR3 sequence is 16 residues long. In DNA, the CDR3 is TGCGCCAGCAGCTTGCTTTCTACTAGCGGTCCGACTGCGCAGTATTTT. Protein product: CASSLLSTSGPTAQYF.

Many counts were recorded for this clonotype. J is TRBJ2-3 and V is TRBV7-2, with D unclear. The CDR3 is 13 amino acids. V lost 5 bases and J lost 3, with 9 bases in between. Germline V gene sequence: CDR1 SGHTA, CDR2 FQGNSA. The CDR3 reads CASSTDATDTQYF. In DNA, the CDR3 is TGTGCCAGCAGCACGGACGCAACAGATACGCAGTATTTT.

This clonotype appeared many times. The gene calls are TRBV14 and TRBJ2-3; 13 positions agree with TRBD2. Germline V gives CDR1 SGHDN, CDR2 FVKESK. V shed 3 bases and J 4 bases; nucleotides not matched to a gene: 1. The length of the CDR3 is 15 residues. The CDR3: CASSHGLAGADTQYF. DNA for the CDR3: TGTGCCAGCAGCCACGGACTAGCGGGAGCAGATACGCAGTATTTT.

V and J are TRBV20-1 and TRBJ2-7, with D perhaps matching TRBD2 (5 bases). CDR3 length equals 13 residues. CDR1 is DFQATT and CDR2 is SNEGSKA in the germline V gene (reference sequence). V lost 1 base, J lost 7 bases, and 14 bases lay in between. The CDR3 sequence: CSARGPARREQYF. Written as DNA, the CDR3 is TGCAGTGCTAGAGGCCCGGCTAGGAGGGAGCAGTACTTC.

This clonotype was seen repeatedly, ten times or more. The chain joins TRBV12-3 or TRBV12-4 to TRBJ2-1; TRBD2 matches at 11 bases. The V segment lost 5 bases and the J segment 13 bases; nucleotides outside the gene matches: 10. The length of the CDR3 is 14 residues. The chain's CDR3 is CASSPIGSGREQFF. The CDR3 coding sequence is TGTGCCAGCAGTCCTATTGGTAGCGGGAGGGAACAGTTCTTC.

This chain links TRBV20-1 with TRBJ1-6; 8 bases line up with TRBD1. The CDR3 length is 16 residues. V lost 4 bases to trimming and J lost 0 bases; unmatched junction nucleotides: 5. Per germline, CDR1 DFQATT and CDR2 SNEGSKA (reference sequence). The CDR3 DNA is TGCAGTGCTACCCGACAGGGGAGCTCCTATAATTCACCCCTCCACTTT. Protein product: CSATRQGSSYNSPLHF.

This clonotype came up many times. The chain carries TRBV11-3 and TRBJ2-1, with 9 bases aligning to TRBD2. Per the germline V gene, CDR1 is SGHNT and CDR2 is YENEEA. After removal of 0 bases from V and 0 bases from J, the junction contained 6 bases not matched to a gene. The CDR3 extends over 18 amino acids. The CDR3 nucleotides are TGTGCCAGCAGCTTAGATTTGGCTAGCGGGGTCTCCTACAATGAGCAGTTCTTC. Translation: CASSLDLASGVSYNEQFF.

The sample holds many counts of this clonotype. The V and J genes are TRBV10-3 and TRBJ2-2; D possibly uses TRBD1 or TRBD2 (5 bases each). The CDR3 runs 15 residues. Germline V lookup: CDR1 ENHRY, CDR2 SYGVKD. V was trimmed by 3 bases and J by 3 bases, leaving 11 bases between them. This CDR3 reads CAISEWGMDTGELFF. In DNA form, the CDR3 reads TGTGCCATCAGTGAATGGGGGATGGACACCGGGGAGCTGTTTTTT.

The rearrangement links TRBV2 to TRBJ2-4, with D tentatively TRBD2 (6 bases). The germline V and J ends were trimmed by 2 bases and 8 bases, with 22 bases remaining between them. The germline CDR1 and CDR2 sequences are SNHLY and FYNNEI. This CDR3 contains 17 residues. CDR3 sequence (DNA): TGTGCCAGCAGTGAAAATGGGTTGGGCGCGGGGTCGGACATTCAGTACTTC. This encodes CASSENGLGAGSDIQYF.